Included here is one T cell receptor beta chain sequence, with context. Its antigen target is currently unknown. Base qualities are not at hand, and no much larger clone is one base apart. The immunoSEQ assay at survey resolution was used to sequence TCRbeta rearrangements from genomic DNA. On the study's bioinformatics: A lowest detectable productive clonotype frequency of 2.59 x 10-5 was observed in the TCR sequencing data. Only productive TCRbeta rearrangements, defined as complete and in-frame sequences, were included in the analyses. The clonality of each sample was calculated as Simpson clonality in the immunoSEQ Analyzer version 3.0. Clones were binned by frequency as very rare, small, medium, large (1-20%) or hyperexpanded (>20%). Generation probabilities were estimated with OLGA 1.2.3, V-gene circos plots were made with VDJtools, specificities were searched in VDJdb, and CDR3 motifs were identified with GLIPH. What TCRdb holds here is the immuneACCESS table cut down to in-frame rearrangements. Part of the clones is not present; checked against another copy, under half of the missing clones reflect an unresolved V gene, and the others are unexplained. The V and J calls and clone size were taken over from that table, and D and trimming were inferred from the DNA. This sample comprises about 30,000 clones, 65% to 80% of them detected only once. In total, the top ten clones hold about 2% of the sample.

These data belong to a study of STAT5B mutations in CD4+ large granular lymphocyte leukemia (dated by TCRdb to the early 2020s). About the investigation overall: Among healthy controls, the CDR3 'QG' motif was associated with a particular HLA allele. The study compared the TCRbeta repertoires of patients with CD4+ T-cell large granular lymphocyte leukemia against those of healthy blood donors. Flow cytometry on FACSCanto II or FACSVerse showed that the purified fractions were more than 95% pure among lymphocytes.

V and J are truncated by 3 bases and 7 bases respectively, leaving an intervening sequence of 19 bases. The CDR3 runs 15 residues from the cysteine to the phenylalanine. CDR3 DNA only is kept here, 45 bases in frame from base 1. From a lookup of the germline V gene (reference sequence), CDR1 and CDR2 are SGHNT and YYREEE. General findings and caveats noted by the study authors: Enrichment of TRBV06-family usage was observed among the top patient clones (8/27) relative to healthy controls (2/35). CD4-sorted patient repertoires appeared more clonal than healthy CD4+ repertoires, and this difference persisted after removing the putative leukemic clones. Main leukemic clonotypes were private to each patient, although about 25% appeared at low frequency in other patients' non-leukemic repertoires. Data were not HLA-matched; higher clonality in CD4+ versus CD8+ T-LGLL could reflect the relatively small sample size.

The healthy controls were 37 blood donors, and the buffy coats of these donors were supplied by the Finnish Red Cross blood service. All TCR-sequenced material derived from peripheral blood: patient blood samples and healthy donor buffy coats. Peripheral blood mononuclear cells were isolated by Ficoll-Hypaque gradient centrifugation. Magnetic purification was used to isolate CD4+ cells from the buffy coats of the healthy controls. The Gentra Puregene Cell and Tissue kit was used to extract genomic DNA, and a Qubit 2.0 fluorometer was used to measure the amount of genomic DNA. The receptor was derived from a human donor in good health. Specimen: CD4+ T cells from blood buffy coats. The receptor chain draws on TRBV5-4 and TRBJ1-1, and possibly TRBD1, on 5 matching bases. The CDR3: CASSSGPLAGDEAFF. The sequenced DNA: TGTGCCAGCAGCTCGGGACCTCTAGCTGGGGATGAAGCTTTCTTT.